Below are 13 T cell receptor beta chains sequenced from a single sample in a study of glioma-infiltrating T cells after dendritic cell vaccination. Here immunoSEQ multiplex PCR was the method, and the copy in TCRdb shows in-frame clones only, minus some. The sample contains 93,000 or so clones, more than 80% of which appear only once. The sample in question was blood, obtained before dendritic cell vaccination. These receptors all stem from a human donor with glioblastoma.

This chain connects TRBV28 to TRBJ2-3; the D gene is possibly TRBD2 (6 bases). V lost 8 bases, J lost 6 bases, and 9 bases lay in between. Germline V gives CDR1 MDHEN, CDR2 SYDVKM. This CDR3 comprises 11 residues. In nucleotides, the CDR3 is TGTGCCAGCGGAGGGCCGGATACGCAGTATTTT. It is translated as CASGGPDTQYF. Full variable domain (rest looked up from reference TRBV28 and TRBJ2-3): DVKVTQSSRYLVKRTGEKVFLECVQDMDHENMFWYRQDPGLGLRLIYFSYDVKMKEKGDIPEGYSVSREKKERFSLILESASTNQTSMYLCASGGPDTQYFGPGTRLTVL.

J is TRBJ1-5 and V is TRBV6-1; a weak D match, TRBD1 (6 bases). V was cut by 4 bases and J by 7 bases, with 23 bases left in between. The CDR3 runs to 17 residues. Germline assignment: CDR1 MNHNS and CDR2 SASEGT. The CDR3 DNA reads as TGTGCCAGCAGTGCCCGGGTGAGGGTCAGGGGAGAACAGCCCCAGCATTTT. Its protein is CASSARVRVRGEQPQHF.

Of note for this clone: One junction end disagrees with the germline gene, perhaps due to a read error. Here the CDR3 DNA reads TGTGCCAGCTCACCACACGTCCCGGGACAGGGGGAATTTACTATTGAAAAACTGTTTTTT. This sequence encodes CASSPHVPGQGEFTIEKLFF. The chain links TRBV18 to TRBJ1-4; 11 nucleotides agree with TRBD1. From germline, CDR1 is KGHSH and CDR2 LQKENI. This CDR3 is 20 amino acids long. Full variable domain (outside the CDR3, taken from reference TRBV18 and TRBJ1-4): NAGVMQNPRHLVRRRGQEARLRCSPMKGHSHVYWYRQLPEEGLKFMVYLQKENIIDESGMPKERFSAEFPKEGPSILRIQQVVRGDSAAYFCASSPHVPGQGEFTIEKLFFGSGTQLSVL.

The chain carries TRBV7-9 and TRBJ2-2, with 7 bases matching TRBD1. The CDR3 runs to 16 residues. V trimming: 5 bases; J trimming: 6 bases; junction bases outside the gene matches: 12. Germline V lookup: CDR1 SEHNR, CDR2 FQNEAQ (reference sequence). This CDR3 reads CASSPYEGAVSGELFF. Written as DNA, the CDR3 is TGTGCCAGCAGCCCCTACGAGGGGGCGGTGTCCGGGGAGCTGTTTTTT.

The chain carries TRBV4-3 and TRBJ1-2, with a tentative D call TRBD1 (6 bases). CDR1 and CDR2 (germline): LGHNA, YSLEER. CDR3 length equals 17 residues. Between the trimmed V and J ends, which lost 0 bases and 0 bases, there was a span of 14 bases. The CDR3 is CASSQEWGTTTNYGYTF. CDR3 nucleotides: TGCGCCAGCAGCCAAGAGTGGGGGACAACGACTAACTATGGCTACACCTTC.

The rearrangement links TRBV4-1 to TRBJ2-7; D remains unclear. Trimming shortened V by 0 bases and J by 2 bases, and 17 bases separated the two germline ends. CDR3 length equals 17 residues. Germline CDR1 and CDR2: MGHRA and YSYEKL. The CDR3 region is CASSQDYGYSRTYEQYF. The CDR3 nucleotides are TGCGCCAGCAGCCAAGATTACGGGTACTCACGAACCTACGAGCAGTACTTC.

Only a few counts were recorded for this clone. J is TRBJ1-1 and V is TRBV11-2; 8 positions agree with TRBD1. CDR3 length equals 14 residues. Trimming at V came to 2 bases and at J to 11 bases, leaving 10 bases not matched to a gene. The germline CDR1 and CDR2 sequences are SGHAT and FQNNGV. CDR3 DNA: TGTGCCAGCAGCTTAAATATTGGGACAGGTTTGGCTTTCTTT. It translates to CASSLNIGTGLAFF.

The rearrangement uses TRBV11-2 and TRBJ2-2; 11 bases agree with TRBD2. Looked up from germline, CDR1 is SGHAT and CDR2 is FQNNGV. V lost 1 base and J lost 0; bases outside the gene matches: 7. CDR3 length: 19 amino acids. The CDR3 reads CASSLGFGGLAANTGELFF. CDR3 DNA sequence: TGTGCCAGCAGCTTAGGTTTTGGGGGACTAGCGGCGAACACCGGGGAGCTGTTTTTT.

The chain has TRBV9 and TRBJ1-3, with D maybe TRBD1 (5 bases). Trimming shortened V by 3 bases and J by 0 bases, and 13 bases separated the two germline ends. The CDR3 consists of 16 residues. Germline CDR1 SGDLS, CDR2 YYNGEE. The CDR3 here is CASSGGIPHSGNTIYF. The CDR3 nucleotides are TGTGCCAGCAGCGGGGGCATTCCCCACTCTGGAAACACCATATATTTT.

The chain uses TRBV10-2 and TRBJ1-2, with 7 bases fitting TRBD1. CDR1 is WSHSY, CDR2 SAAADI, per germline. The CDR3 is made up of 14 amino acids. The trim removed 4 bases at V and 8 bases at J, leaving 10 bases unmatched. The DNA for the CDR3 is TGCGCCAGCAGTGGCGGACAGGTTCTGAGCGGCTACACCTTC. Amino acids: CASSGGQVLSGYTF.

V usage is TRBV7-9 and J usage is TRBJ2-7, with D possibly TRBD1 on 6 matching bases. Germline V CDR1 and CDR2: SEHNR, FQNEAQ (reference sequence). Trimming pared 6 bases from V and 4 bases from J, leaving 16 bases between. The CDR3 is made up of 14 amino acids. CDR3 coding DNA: TGTGCCAGCAGGCCTACAGGGACCCTTTACGAGCAGTACTTC. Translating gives CASRPTGTLYEQYF.

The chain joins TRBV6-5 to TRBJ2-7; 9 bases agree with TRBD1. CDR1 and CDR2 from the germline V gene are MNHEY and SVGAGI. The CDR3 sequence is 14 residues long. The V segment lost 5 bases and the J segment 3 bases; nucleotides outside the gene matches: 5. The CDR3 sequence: CASSEGTGSYEQYF. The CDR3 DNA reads TGTGCCAGCAGTGAAGGGACAGGGAGCTACGAGCAGTACTTC.

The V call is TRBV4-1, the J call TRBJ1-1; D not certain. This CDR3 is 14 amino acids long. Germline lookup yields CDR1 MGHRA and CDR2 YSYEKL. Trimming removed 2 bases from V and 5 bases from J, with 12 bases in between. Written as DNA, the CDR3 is TGCGCCAGCAGCCAACGCCTTATAGAAACTGAAGCTTTCTTT. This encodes CASSQRLIETEAFF.